The subject of this entry is one TCR beta chain. Its cognate antigen is unknown. V shed 1 base and J shed 0 bases, with 3 bases lying between them. This CDR3 spans 13 amino acids. CDR1 KGHSH and CDR2 LQKENI come from the germline V gene. TCRdb keeps only in-frame clones here, not all; method: immunoSEQ multiplex PCR. In the table there are approximately 70,000 clones, over 65% of which are singletons. The record originates from a study of vaccination effects on CD4 cells after COVID-19. ViraFEST assay sequencing came after antigen-specific CD4+ T cells were expanded with viral peptide pools. Culturing for 10 days preceded CD4+ T cell isolation. According to PCR results, the person was infected with SARS-CoV-2 between March and December 2020.

The sequence derives from a human donor who had a prior SARS-CoV-2 infection. The V and J genes are TRBV18 and TRBJ1-1; no clear D. Specimen: CD4+ T cells from PBMCs cultured with HIV peptides, collected before COVID-19 vaccination. The subset here: HIV-1 Nef peptide pool negative control/reference culture. As DNA, the CDR3 is TGTGCCAGCTCACCACAAATGAACACTGAAGCTTTCTTT. Translating it yields CASSPQMNTEAFF.